The 18 T cell receptor beta chains below all came from one sample that was sequenced in a study of metastatic and nonmetastatic thyroid tumors. No patient received treatment before thyroid surgery. MiXCR re-clonotyped the PCR reads for TCRdb. In the table there are fewer than 30,000 clones, 15% to 20% of which are singletons. The source material was blood. The receptor source for this set is a female donor with papillary thyroid cancer or a benign thyroid nodule (not recorded which). Some clones in this sample may be carry-over from other donors' samples.

Notes on this clone: This could be a read error, since a much larger clone is one nucleotide away. This same CDR3 is encoded by further DNA sequences in the sample. This chain links TRBV12-3 or TRBV12-4 with TRBJ1-2, with D maybe TRBD1 (5 bases). The CDR3 loop spans 12 amino acids. The CDR3 region is CASSSRQGRYTF. CDR3 DNA: TGTGCGAGCAGTTCTCGGCAGGGCCGCTACACCTTC.

V gene TRBV2 combines with J gene TRBJ2-5; D possibly matches TRBD1 or TRBD2 (5 bases each). Germline V gives CDR1 SNHLY, CDR2 FYNNEI. Trimming left V 8 bases short and J 5 bases short, with 18 bases between. CDR3 length equals 14 residues. The CDR3 protein is CASCGQGSWETQYF. CDR3 DNA: TGTGCCAGCTGCGGGCAGGGCAGCTGGGAGACCCAGTACTTC.

This clone is labeled medium-sized. The rearrangement links TRBV6-1 to TRBJ1-3, with 9 bases lining up with TRBD1. The germline CDR1 and CDR2 sequences are MNHNS and SASEGT. V was pared by 6 bases and J by 3 bases, with 9 bases of the junction left unmatched. CDR3 length: 16 amino acids. The CDR3 DNA follows: TGTGCCAGCAGACAGCTAACAGGGGGCTTTGGAAACACCATATATTTT. Amino acid sequence: CASRQLTGGFGNTIYF.

This clone was seen at least ten times. J is TRBJ2-7 and V is TRBV20-1; perhaps TRBD2 as D (5 bases). The CDR3 sequence is 13 residues long. Germline values: CDR1 DFQATT, CDR2 SNEGSKA (reference sequence). Trimming removed 1 base at V and 5 bases at J, with 12 bases between. CDR3 DNA: TGCAGTGCTAGAGTTGGAGGTGGGGACGAGCAGTACTTC. It translates to CSARVGGGDEQYF.

This clone is labeled medium-sized (0.01 to 0.1%). The chain carries TRBV27 and TRBJ1-1; TRBD1 matches 8 bases. The CDR3 is 13 amino acids. V dropped 6 bases and J dropped 6; count of bases not matched to a gene: 6. From germline, CDR1 is MNHEY and CDR2 SMNVEV (reference sequence). This CDR3 reads CASSRQGSPEAFF. CDR3 DNA sequence: TGTGCCAGCAGCCGACAGGGGTCGCCTGAAGCTTTCTTT.

This chain joins TRBV20-1 and TRBJ1-2, with no clear D. CDR1 DFQATT and CDR2 SNEGSKA come from the germline V gene (reference sequence). The CDR3 is made up of 12 amino acids. V was clipped by 3 bases and J by 8 bases, with 13 bases between them. DNA of the CDR3: TGCAGTGCTAGTGGTCTAGCGGGGGGCTACACCTTC. Translation: CSASGLAGGYTF.

In this sample, this clone is medium-sized. The CDR3 is CASSLEGPRGNEQFF. For the CDR3, the DNA is TGTGCCAGCAGTCTAGAGGGTCCTCGCGGTAATGAGCAGTTCTTC. The chain couples TRBV6-2 or TRBV6-3 to TRBJ2-1; TRBD2 is a possible D gene (5 bases). Per germline, CDR1 MNHEY and CDR2 SVGEGT. This CDR3 region has 15 residues. The V gene lost 5 bases and the J gene lost 7 bases, with 18 bases spanning the gap.

The sample holds many counts of this clone. CDR3 sequence: CASSWEGQVFSNSPLHF. The DNA of the CDR3 is TGTGCCAGCAGCTGGGAGGGACAGGTTTTTTCGAATTCACCCCTCCACTTT. The V and J genes are TRBV5-4 and TRBJ1-6, with TRBD1 identical over 8 bases. The CDR3 covers 17 residues. The V gene's germline CDR1 is SGHNT and CDR2 YYREEE (reference sequence). The ends lost 3 bases at V and 7 bases at J; junction bases unmatched: 12.

This clone was seen many times. The chain has TRBV5-1 and TRBJ1-4; unclear D gene. V gave up 0 bases and J gave up 0 bases, with 3 bases separating them. The CDR3 is 14 residues long. Looked up from germline, CDR1 is SGHRS and CDR2 is YFSETQ. CDR3 loop: CASSLGATNEKLFF. The CDR3 DNA is TGCGCCAGCAGCTTGGGGGCAACTAATGAAAAACTGTTTTTT.

Many counts were recorded for this clone. The chain has TRBV11-2 and TRBJ2-3; D is unresolved. Deletions cut 2 bases from V and 6 bases from J, with 12 bases between. This CDR3 region has 14 residues. Germline loops: CDR1 SGHAT, CDR2 FQNNGV. CDR3 amino acids: CASSLLAREDTQYF. CDR3 nucleotides: TGTGCCAGCAGCTTACTCGCTAGAGAGGATACGCAGTATTTT. The whole variable domain, remainder taken from reference TRBV11-2 and TRBJ2-3, is EAGVAQSPRYKIIEKRQSVAFWCNPISGHATLYWYQQILGQGPKLLIQFQNNGVVDDSQLPKDRFSAERLKGVDSTLKIQPAKLEDSAVYLCASSLLAREDTQYFGPGTRLTVL.

This clone has ten or more counts. This sequence joins TRBV19 and TRBJ1-3; D is undetermined. The length of the CDR3 is 15 residues. V lost 2 bases and J lost 0, with 8 bases in between. CDR1 LNHDA and CDR2 SQIVND come from the germline V gene (reference sequence). The CDR3 protein is CASSIYKSSGNTIYF. CDR3 sequence (DNA): TGTGCCAGTAGTATATACAAGAGCTCTGGAAACACCATATATTTT.

The rearrangement links TRBV15 to TRBJ2-6; no reliable D call. V was trimmed by 7 bases and J by 5 bases, leaving 9 bases between them. CDR1 LNHNV and CDR2 YYDKDF come from the germline V gene (reference sequence). The CDR3 covers 13 residues. The CDR3 DNA reads as TGTGCCACCATCCGCGTTTGGGCCAACGTCCTGACTTTC. As protein: CATIRVWANVLTF. Drawing the rest from reference TRBV15 and TRBJ2-6, the complete variable domain is DAMVIQNPRYQVTQFGKPVTLSCSQTLNHNVMYWYQQKSSQAPKLLFHYYDKDFNNEADTPDNFQSRRPNTSFCFLDIRSPGLGDTAMYLCATIRVWANVLTFGAGSRLTVL.

This clone was seen many times. The V gene is TRBV7-9, the J gene TRBJ2-7, with TRBD2 matching 7 bases. The CDR3 loop spans 14 amino acids. Germline CDR1 SEHNR, CDR2 FQNEAQ (reference sequence). The V segment lost 1 base and the J segment 12 bases; nucleotides outside the gene matches: 12. This chain's CDR3 is CASSLGVAAGEGYF. In DNA form, the CDR3 reads TGTGCCAGCAGCTTAGGCGTGGCCGCCGGGGAGGGGTACTTC. Variable domain in full (rest from reference TRBV7-9 and TRBJ2-7): DTGVSQNPRHKITKRGQNVTFRCDPISEHNRLYWYRQTLGQGPEFLTYFQNEAQLEKSRLLSDRFSAERPKGSFSTLEIQRTEQGDSAMYLCASSLGVAAGEGYFGPGTRLTVT.

This clone occurred a few times. The chain recombines TRBV10-2 with TRBJ2-1; tentatively, D is TRBD1 or TRBD2 (6 bases each). CDR3 size: 15 residues. CDR1 is WSHSY, CDR2 SAAADI, per germline. V lost 6 bases, J lost 9 bases, and 21 bases lay in between. The CDR3, as DNA: TGCGCCAGCAGCCCGCCGGGACAACAGACTAGTGAGCAGTTCTTC. Its protein product is CASSPPGQQTSEQFF.

The chain couples TRBV18 to TRBJ1-1; tentative D call: TRBD1 (5 bases). The V and J ends lost 0 bases and 6 bases respectively, with 14 bases between them. Germline CDR1 and CDR2: KGHSH and LQKENI. The CDR3 totals 15 residues. The CDR3 here is CASSPPGRPTPEAFF. The CDR3, as DNA: TGTGCCAGCTCACCACCGGGGCGGCCTACTCCTGAAGCTTTCTTT. Complete variable domain (other parts from reference TRBV18 and TRBJ1-1): NAGVMQNPRHLVRRRGQEARLRCSPMKGHSHVYWYRQLPEEGLKFMVYLQKENIIDESGMPKERFSAEFPKEGPSILRIQQVVRGDSAAYFCASSPPGRPTPEAFFGQGTRLTVV.

Concerning this clone: A much larger clonotype is one base distant, so this may be a read error. This chain joins TRBV7-3 and TRBJ2-2; maybe TRBD1 (6 bases). The germline gives CDR1 SGHTA, CDR2 FQGTGA. The CDR3 loop spans 14 amino acids. Written as DNA, the CDR3 is TGTGCCAGCAGCTTACAGGGACACGCCGGGGAGCTGTCTTTT. Translation: CASSLQGHAGELSF.

The rearrangement uses TRBV6-1 and TRBJ2-3; 10 bases line up with TRBD1. Per the germline V gene, CDR1 is MNHNS and CDR2 is SASEGT. This CDR3 has 16 residues. J was trimmed by 0 bases and V by 5 bases; bases with no gene match: 5. The CDR3 loop reads CASSRQGARSTDTQYF. CDR3 DNA sequence: TGTGCCAGCAGTCGACAGGGGGCGAGAAGCACAGATACGCAGTATTTT.

This clone was picked up many times. The V and J genes are TRBV20-1 and TRBJ2-3; D is perhaps TRBD2 (6 bases). Germline loops: CDR1 DFQATT, CDR2 SNEGSKA (reference sequence). This CDR3 contains 16 residues. The V gene lost 6 bases and the J gene lost 1 base, with 20 bases spanning the gap. Written as DNA, the CDR3 is TGCAGTGCGTTCAGATTCCGGGGGTCAGGCACAGATACGCAGTATTTT. This gives the protein CSAFRFRGSGTDTQYF.